These 20 T cell receptor beta chains came from one sample sequenced in a study of naive and memory T cell subsets. Both TRBC1 and TRBC2 were covered by a beta constant-region primer of two equimolar oligonucleotides. TCRdb re-analysed the UMI-ligation and nested PCR reads in MiXCR, keeping a single row per CDR3 protein. The sample yields around 160,000 distinct CDR3 sequences, over 15% seen once. The sequencing sample was made of naive CD4+ T cells from blood. These receptors came from a human donor in good health.

This clonotype appeared a few times. The J gene is TRBJ2-1, the V gene TRBV30, with 10 positions matching TRBD2. Germline V CDR1 and CDR2: GTSNPN, SVGIG (reference sequence). This CDR3 comprises 17 residues. V shed 0 bases, J shed 8 bases, and the junction held 13 bases outside the gene matches. The CDR3 here is CAWSVGGSSGSGDEQFF. Here the CDR3 DNA reads TGTGCCTGGAGTGTAGGGGGCTCTAGCGGGAGTGGGGATGAGCAGTTCTTC.

This clonotype was seen ten or more times. The chain is built from TRBV28 and TRBJ2-1; TRBD2 aligns across 8 bases. The CDR3 loop spans 15 amino acids. Germline CDR1 and CDR2: MDHEN and SYDVKM. J was trimmed by 2 bases and V by 3 bases; bases with no gene match: 3. CDR3 loop: CASSLSGSAYNEQFF. The CDR3 coding sequence is TGTGCCAGCAGTTTGAGCGGGAGTGCCTACAATGAGCAGTTCTTC.

There are a few counts of this clonotype. V is TRBV15 and J is TRBJ1-5; TRBD1 matches 10 bases. CDR1 is LNHNV, CDR2 YYDKDF, per germline (reference sequence). The J segment lost 6 bases and the V segment lost 2 bases, leaving 7 bases of the junction unmatched. This CDR3 region has 16 residues. This CDR3 reads CATSRPGQGLGQPQHF. The CDR3, as DNA: TGTGCCACCAGCAGACCGGGACAGGGGTTAGGTCAGCCCCAGCATTTT.

CDR3 bases: TGTGCCAGCAGCCCCCAGCGGGACTCCTACGAGCAGTACTTC. Translated: CASSPQRDSYEQYF. The chain links TRBV12-1 to TRBJ2-7. TRBV12-1 is tagged as a pseudogene. This CDR3 has 14 amino acids.

In its sample, this clonotype was seen many times. The J gene is TRBJ2-3, the V gene TRBV29-1; 9 nucleotides agree with TRBD2. J was trimmed by 3 bases and V by 4 bases; bases with no gene match: 11. This CDR3 is 16 amino acids long. Germline assignment: CDR1 SQVTM and CDR2 ANQGSEA. The CDR3 bases are TGCAGCGTTGTACTCCTGCGGGAGGGCCCGACAGATACGCAGTATTTT. Protein product: CSVVLLREGPTDTQYF.

The chain joins TRBV12-5 to TRBJ1-5; 8 positions agree with TRBD1. CDR1 and CDR2 from the germline V gene are LGHNT and FRNRAP. The CDR3 extends over 14 amino acids. Trimming cost V 5 bases and J 7 bases; bases outside gene matches: 7. The CDR3 region is CASGPDRAGQPQHF. As DNA, the CDR3 is TGTGCTAGTGGTCCGGACAGGGCGGGCCAGCCCCAGCATTTT.

This clonotype was counted many times. The chain joins TRBV4-2 to TRBJ2-1; 11 nucleotides line up with TRBD2. The V gene end was trimmed by 0 bases and the J gene end by 7 bases; junction bases not matched to a gene: 14. Germline CDR1 reads LGHNA; CDR2 reads YNFKEQ. This CDR3 comprises 19 residues. CDR3 sequence (DNA): TGTGCCAGCAGCCAAGATGGGGCTAGCGGGAGGAGTCTGGGTAATGAGCAGTTCTTC. Translated, it gives CASSQDGASGRSLGNEQFF.

There are many counts of this clonotype. The gene calls are TRBV30 and TRBJ2-5; D not certain. The CDR3 is 13 amino acids. Germline V gene sequence: CDR1 GTSNPN, CDR2 SVGIG (reference sequence). V was trimmed by 0 bases and J by 4 bases, leaving 9 bases between them. CDR3 nucleotide sequence: TGTGCCTGGAGTGTACAAGTAGGAGAGACCCAGTACTTC. Amino acids: CAWSVQVGETQYF. The variable domain in full, with the rest retrieved from reference TRBV30 and TRBJ2-5, is SQTIHQWPATLVQPVGSPLSLECTVEGTSNPNLYWYRQAAGRGLQLLFYSVGIGQISSEVPQNLSASRPQDRQFILSSKKLLLSDSGFYLCAWSVQVGETQYFGPGTRLLVL.

This sequence joins TRBV20-1 and TRBJ2-2; D possibly corresponds to TRBD1 (6 bases). The CDR3 spans 13 residues. Germline values: CDR1 DFQATT, CDR2 SNEGSKA (reference sequence). V dropped 6 bases and J dropped 6 bases, with 14 bases sitting between them. CDR3 nucleotide sequence: TGCAGTGCAAGGAACAGGGTCGCCGGGGAGCTGTTTTTT. It specifies CSARNRVAGELFF.

This clonotype was observed a handful of times. This chain uses TRBV29-1 with TRBJ2-3; D not resolved. Trimming pared 4 bases from V and 0 bases from J, leaving 8 bases between. The CDR3 extends over 13 amino acids. Germline CDR1 SQVTM, CDR2 ANQGSEA. The CDR3: CSVALVSTDTQYF. The DNA for the CDR3 is TGCAGCGTTGCTCTTGTCAGCACAGATACGCAGTATTTT.

This clonotype was seen many times. The rearrangement joins TRBV7-9 to TRBJ2-1; D remains ambiguous. The V end was cut by 5 bases, the J end by 3 bases, with 14 bases between. The CDR3 has 15 residues. Germline CDR1 is SEHNR and CDR2 is FQNEAQ (reference sequence). CDR3 residues: CASSPNANNYNEQFF. CDR3 in DNA: TGTGCCAGCAGCCCCAACGCTAATAACTACAATGAGCAGTTCTTC. Full variable domain (rest looked up from reference TRBV7-9 and TRBJ2-1): DTGVSQNPRHKITKRGQNVTFRCDPISEHNRLYWYRQTLGQGPEFLTYFQNEAQLEKSRLLSDRFSAERPKGSFSTLEIQRTEQGDSAMYLCASSPNANNYNEQFFGPGTRLTVL.

Only a few counts were recorded for this clonotype. The chain recombines TRBV7-8 with TRBJ2-1, with 10 bases that match TRBD1. V trimming: 1 base; J trimming: 9 bases; junction bases outside the gene matches: 6. This CDR3 is 15 amino acids long. Germline CDR1 SGHVS, CDR2 FQNEAQ. Here the CDR3 DNA reads TGTGCCAGCAGCTTAGTGGGGGACAGGGGCAGTGAGCAGTTCTTC. It yields the protein CASSLVGDRGSEQFF.

The chain combines TRBV7-2 with TRBJ2-2; perhaps TRBD1 as D (6 bases). Trimming took 10 bases from V and 2 from J, leaving 14 bases between them. This CDR3 comprises 14 residues. Germline lookup yields CDR1 SGHTA and CDR2 FQGNSA. The CDR3 is CANADRSNTGELFF. The CDR3 coding sequence is TGTGCCAACGCGGACAGAAGTAACACCGGGGAGCTGTTTTTT.

This clonotype was seen only a few times. The gene calls are TRBV29-1 and TRBJ2-7; D possibly matches TRBD1 or TRBD2 (5 bases each). Per germline, CDR1 SQVTM and CDR2 ANQGSEA. V lost 6 bases and J 0 bases, leaving 9 bases between the germline ends. The CDR3 is 12 residues long. DNA for the CDR3: TGCAGCGTAGGGGAGTTCTCCTACGAGCAGTACTTC. As protein: CSVGEFSYEQYF.

The rearrangement joins TRBV27 to TRBJ2-3; 7 bases align to TRBD1. Germline loops: CDR1 MNHEY, CDR2 SMNVEV (reference sequence). The CDR3 is 15 amino acids. With 6 bases clipped from V and 0 bases from J, the junction kept 6 bases outside the gene matches. As DNA, the CDR3 is TGTGCCAGCAGGATTTGGACAGGTAGCACAGATACGCAGTATTTT. Amino acid sequence: CASRIWTGSTDTQYF.

J is TRBJ1-1 and V is TRBV5-4, with D tentatively TRBD1 (5 bases). Germline V CDR1 and CDR2: SGHNT, YYREEE (reference sequence). With 4 bases removed from V and 6 bases from J, the gap between germline ends came to 16 bases. The CDR3 extends over 14 amino acids. The CDR3 loop is CASSRRVLDAEAFF. The DNA for the CDR3 is TGTGCCAGCAGCCGCAGGGTATTAGACGCTGAAGCTTTCTTT.

This clonotype was recorded a few times. The chain employs TRBV24-1 and TRBJ1-1; a possible D gene is TRBD1 (5 bases). The CDR3 length is 19 residues. With 2 bases removed from V and 0 bases from J, the gap between germline ends came to 21 bases. Germline V gene sequence: CDR1 KGHDR, CDR2 SFDVKD. The CDR3: CATSDSVGSGGSLNTEAFF. The DNA of the CDR3 is TGTGCCACCAGTGATTCGGTAGGTTCGGGGGGGAGTCTGAACACTGAAGCTTTCTTT.

The chain couples TRBV27 to TRBJ1-6; TRBD1 is a possible D gene (5 bases). Trimming pared 0 bases from V and 7 bases from J, leaving 7 bases between. The CDR3 is 14 residues long. Germline-derived CDR1 and CDR2 are MNHEY and SMNVEV (reference sequence). Here the CDR3 reads CASSLSGANSPLHF. For the CDR3, the DNA is TGTGCCAGCAGTTTATCAGGGGCGAATTCACCCCTCCACTTT.

This clonotype was detected only a few times. V usage is TRBV7-9 and J usage is TRBJ2-7; possible D gene TRBD2, 6 bases. V gave up 2 bases and J gave up 1 base, with 15 bases separating them. Germline V gene sequence: CDR1 SEHNR, CDR2 FQNEAQ (reference sequence). The CDR3 contains 16 residues. CDR3 nucleotide sequence: TGTGCCAGCAGCTTAATGGGGGGAGGCGGATCCTACGAGCAGTACTTC. Translating gives CASSLMGGGGSYEQYF.

The chain is built from TRBV15 and TRBJ2-1; 11 nucleotides agree with TRBD2. Germline V CDR1 and CDR2: LNHNV, YYDKDF (reference sequence). The CDR3 is made up of 17 amino acids. V trimming: 3 bases; J trimming: 6 bases; junction bases outside the gene matches: 10. The CDR3 bases are TGTGCCACCAGCAGGCCTGGGACTAGCGGAACCTCCAATGAGCAGTTCTTC. Translation: CATSRPGTSGTSNEQFF.